What follows are 18 T cell receptor beta chains derived from one specimen sequenced in a study of control samples from healthy donors and cancer patients. The protocol was immunoSEQ multiplex PCR, while the TCRdb copy is restricted to in-frame clones and leaves out a portion. This table holds roughly 160,000 clones, just over 85% found once. Specimen: blood. These receptors were taken from a woman younger than 45 in good health.

The chain has TRBV7-6 and TRBJ1-3; D is perhaps TRBD1 (5 bases). Trimming left V 4 bases short and J 2 bases short, with 12 bases between. This CDR3 is built from 15 residues. Looked up from germline, CDR1 is SGHVS and CDR2 is FNYEAQ. The CDR3 coding sequence is TGTGCCAGCAGCTACAGTCAGGGTCCTGGAAACACCATATATTTT. It yields the protein CASSYSQGPGNTIYF. The variable domain in full, with the rest retrieved from reference TRBV7-6 and TRBJ1-3, is GAGVSQSPRYKVTKRGQDVALRCDPISGHVSLYWYRQALGQGPEFLTYFNYEAQQDKSGLPNDRFSAERPEGSISTLTIQRTEQRDSAMYRCASSYSQGPGNTIYFGEGSWLTVV.

The V gene is TRBV5-4, the J gene TRBJ2-2; D possibly uses TRBD1 or TRBD2 (5 bases each). This CDR3 has 16 amino acids. Trimming pared 0 bases from V and 3 bases from J, leaving 12 bases between. Germline assignment: CDR1 SGHNT and CDR2 YYREEE (reference sequence). In DNA form, the CDR3 reads TGTGCCAGCAGCTTGGGCATGGGGGACCACACCGGGGAGCTGTTTTTT. Its translation is CASSLGMGDHTGELFF.

V gene TRBV2 combines with J gene TRBJ2-5; TRBD1 matches 7 bases. Germline CDR1 and CDR2: SNHLY and FYNNEI. The CDR3 has 14 amino acids. The V segment lost 4 bases and the J segment 4 bases; nucleotides outside the gene matches: 6. CDR3 amino acids: CASSGYRGLETQYF. In DNA, the CDR3 is TGTGCCAGCAGTGGGTACAGGGGTCTAGAGACCCAGTACTTC. Looking up the rest from reference TRBV2 and TRBJ2-5 gives the full variable domain: EPEVTQTPSHQVTQMGQEVILRCVPISNHLYFYWYRQILGQKVEFLVSFYNNEISEKSEIFDDQFSVERPDGSNFTLKIRSTKLEDSAMYFCASSGYRGLETQYFGPGTRLLVL.

The table lists this clone with a few counts. The chain uses TRBV4-1 and TRBJ1-3; the match to TRBD1 covers 9 bases. Trimming at V came to 2 bases and at J to 4 bases, leaving 3 bases not matched to a gene. This CDR3 region has 15 residues. In germline, CDR1 is MGHRA, CDR2 YSYEKL. CDR3 bases: TGCGCCAGCAGCCAACGGACAGGGGCGGGAAACACCATATATTTT. It is translated as CASSQRTGAGNTIYF.

The chain links TRBV24-1 to TRBJ1-2; 12 bases match TRBD1. The CDR3 is 17 residues long. Germline V gene data show CDR1 as KGHDR and CDR2 as SFDVKD. Losses at the gene ends were 3 bases for V and 7 bases for J; bases not matched to a gene: 11. In DNA, the CDR3 is TGTGCCACCAGTGATCGGACACCGGGACAGGGGGCTACTGGCTACACCTTC. Residues: CATSDRTPGQGATGYTF.

V usage is TRBV5-1 and J usage is TRBJ2-4; a weak D match, TRBD1 (5 bases). This CDR3 contains 16 residues. Per the germline V gene, CDR1 is SGHRS and CDR2 is YFSETQ. Trimming cost V 4 bases and J 0 bases, with 14 bases left between them. The DNA of the CDR3 is TGCGCCAGCAGCGGGCCCCAGGGCTTAGCCAAAAACATTCAGTACTTC. This sequence encodes CASSGPQGLAKNIQYF.

This chain joins TRBV10-3 and TRBJ1-1; 10 bases map to TRBD1. Looked up from germline, CDR1 is ENHRY and CDR2 is SYGVKD. V shed 10 bases and J 3 bases; nucleotides not matched to a gene: 5. This CDR3 spans 13 amino acids. CDR3 sequence: CATQTGGDTEAFF. In nucleotides, the CDR3 is TGTGCCACCCAGACAGGGGGCGACACTGAAGCTTTCTTT.

Note on this clone: The sample carries other DNA sequences with the same CDR3. CDR3 nucleotides: TGCGCCAGCAGCGTGACAGGGGGCGGCGGGGAGCTGTTTTTT. Its translation is CASSVTGGGGELFF. This rearrangement joins TRBV5-1 to TRBJ2-2; 10 nucleotides align to TRBD1. This CDR3 region has 14 residues. V was pared by 4 bases and J by 7 bases, with 4 bases of the junction left unmatched. The germline CDR1 and CDR2 sequences are SGHRS and YFSETQ. Filled out from reference TRBV5-1 and TRBJ2-2, the complete variable domain reads KAGVTQTPRYLIKTRGQQVTLSCSPISGHRSVSWYQQTPGQGLQFLFEYFSETQRNKGNFPGRFSGRQFSNSRSEMNVSTLELGDSALYLCASSVTGGGGELFFGEGSRLTVL.

The chain recombines TRBV7-9 with TRBJ1-2, with 9 bases matching TRBD1. Per the germline V gene, CDR1 is SEHNR and CDR2 is FQNEAQ (reference sequence). This CDR3 is 16 amino acids long. With V trimmed by 5 bases and J by 7 bases, 14 bases remained unmatched. The CDR3 coding sequence is TGTGCCAGCAGCACTCTATCATGGGACAGGGCCTCTGGCTACACCTTC. Its translation is CASSTLSWDRASGYTF.

The chain employs TRBV6-5 and TRBJ1-3; D remains ambiguous. Trimming took off 7 bases at V and 0 bases at J, with 7 bases between the two ends. The CDR3 has 13 residues. Germline V lookup: CDR1 MNHEY, CDR2 SVGAGI. CDR3 residues: CASMGSSGNTIYF. The CDR3 region has the DNA TGTGCCAGCATGGGTAGCTCTGGAAACACCATATATTTT.

The chain employs TRBV12-3 or TRBV12-4 and TRBJ2-1, with a weak D call TRBD1 (6 bases). The CDR3 runs 12 residues. V lost 9 bases and J lost 6, with 12 bases in between. For the CDR3, the DNA is TGTGCCAGTAAACAGGGTGGCAATGAGCAGTTCTTC. Encoded protein: CASKQGGNEQFF.

This clone was picked up one time. This rearrangement joins TRBV30 to TRBJ1-2, with TRBD1 matching over 7 bases. Germline V CDR1 and CDR2: GTSNPN, SVGIG (reference sequence). The CDR3 runs 13 residues. Unmatched junction bases numbered 1, after V lost 0 bases and J lost 3 bases. The CDR3 coding sequence is TGTGCCTGGAGTGTTGACAGGGACTATGGCTACACCTTC. Its protein product is CAWSVDRDYGYTF.

The gene calls are TRBV18 and TRBJ1-1; no firm D call. The germline V and J ends were trimmed by 3 bases and 8 bases, with 13 bases remaining between them. Germline CDR1 KGHSH, CDR2 LQKENI. The CDR3 contains 13 residues. CDR3 nucleotide sequence: TGTGCCAGCTCACCTACGAGGGCCGGAGAAGCTTTCTTT. Residues: CASSPTRAGEAFF.

Details on this clone: A read error may account for a junction end that differs from germline. The chain couples TRBV6-5 to TRBJ1-4, with D possibly being TRBD1 (5 bases). Per the germline V gene, CDR1 is MNHEY and CDR2 is SVGAGI. The CDR3 runs 13 residues. CDR3 nucleotide sequence: TGTGCTAGCACGGGGGATGTGGGTGAAAAACTGTTTTTT. This sequence encodes CASTGDVGEKLFF.

The chain couples TRBV13 to TRBJ2-7; no definite D call. The ends were cut back, 4 bases at V and 6 bases at J, with 16 bases in the middle. The germline V gene has CDR1 PRHDT and CDR2 FYEKMQ (reference sequence). This CDR3 has 14 amino acids. In DNA, the CDR3 is TGTGCCAGCAGCTCCGGACGAAGCCTAACCGAGCAGTACGTC. Encoded protein: CASSSGRSLTEQYV.

V is TRBV5-1 and J is TRBJ2-3; D might be TRBD1 or TRBD2, each matching 5 bases. This CDR3 comprises 16 residues. Germline V gene lookup returns CDR1 SGHRS and CDR2 YFSETQ. The V end lost 4 bases, the J end lost 2 bases, and 17 bases lay between the germline ends. The CDR3, as DNA: TGCGCCAGCAGCCGCTGGGGACGGACGGACACAGATACGCAGTATTTT. This encodes CASSRWGRTDTDTQYF.

This sequence joins TRBV2 and TRBJ2-5; D may be TRBD1 or TRBD2 (5 bases each). CDR1 and CDR2 (germline): SNHLY, FYNNEI. Trimming took off 9 bases at V and 1 base at J, with 21 bases between the two ends. This CDR3 region has 16 residues. Written as DNA, the CDR3 is TGTGCCAGTACGAAGAGTCCGGGACGCCTCCAAGAGACCCAGTACTTC. Translated, it gives CASTKSPGRLQETQYF.

CDR3 protein: CASSPSPRETQYF. CDR3 DNA sequence: TGTGCCAGTAGTCCGTCCCCCCGGGAGACCCAGTACTTC. The genes are TRBV19 and TRBJ2-5, with D unresolved. Trimming removed 5 bases from V and 5 bases from J, with 12 bases in between. The germline gives CDR1 LNHDA, CDR2 SQIVND (reference sequence). This CDR3 has 13 amino acids.